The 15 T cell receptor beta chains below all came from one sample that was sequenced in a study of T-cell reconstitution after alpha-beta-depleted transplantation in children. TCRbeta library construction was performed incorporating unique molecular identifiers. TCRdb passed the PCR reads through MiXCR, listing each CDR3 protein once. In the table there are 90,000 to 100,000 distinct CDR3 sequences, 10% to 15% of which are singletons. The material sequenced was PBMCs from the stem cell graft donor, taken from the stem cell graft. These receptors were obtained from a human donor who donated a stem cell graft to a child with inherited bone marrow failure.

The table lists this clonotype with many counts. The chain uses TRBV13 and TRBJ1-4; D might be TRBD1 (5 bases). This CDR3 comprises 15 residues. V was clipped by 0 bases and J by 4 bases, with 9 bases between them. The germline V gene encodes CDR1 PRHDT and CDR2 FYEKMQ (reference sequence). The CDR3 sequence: CASSLGLGGNEKLFF. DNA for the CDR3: TGTGCCAGCAGCTTAGGATTGGGGGGTAATGAAAAACTGTTTTTT.

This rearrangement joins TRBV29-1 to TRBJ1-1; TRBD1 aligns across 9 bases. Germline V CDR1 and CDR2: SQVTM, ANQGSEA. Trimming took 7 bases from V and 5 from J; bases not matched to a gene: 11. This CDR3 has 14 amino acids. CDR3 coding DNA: TGCAGCGCCTCTACATCAGGACAGGGGACTGAAGCTTTCTTT. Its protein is CSASTSGQGTEAFF.

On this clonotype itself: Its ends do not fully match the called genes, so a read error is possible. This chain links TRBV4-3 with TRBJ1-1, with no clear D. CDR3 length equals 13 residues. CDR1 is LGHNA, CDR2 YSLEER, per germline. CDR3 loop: CASSQDRGTESFF. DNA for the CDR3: TGCGCCAGCAGCCAAGATCGAGGCACTGAATCTTTCTTT.

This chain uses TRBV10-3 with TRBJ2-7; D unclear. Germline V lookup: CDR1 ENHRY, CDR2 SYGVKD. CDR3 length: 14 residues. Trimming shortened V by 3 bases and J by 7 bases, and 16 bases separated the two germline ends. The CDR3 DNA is TGTGCCATCAGTGATGCCTCGGGTCTCGGGGAGCAGTACTTC. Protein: CAISDASGLGEQYF.

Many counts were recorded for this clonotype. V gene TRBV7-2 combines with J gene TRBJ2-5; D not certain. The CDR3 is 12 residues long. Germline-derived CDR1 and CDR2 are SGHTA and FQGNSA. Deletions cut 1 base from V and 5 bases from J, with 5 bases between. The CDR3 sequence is CASSLDRETQYF. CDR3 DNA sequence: TGTGCCAGCAGCTTAGATAGGGAGACCCAGTACTTC.

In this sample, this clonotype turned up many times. CDR3 sequence (DNA): TGTGCCAGCAGTTTACGGGGGCAGACTGAAGCTTTCTTT. Its translation is CASSLRGQTEAFF. This chain links TRBV12-3 or TRBV12-4 with TRBJ1-1, with D perhaps TRBD1 (6 bases). Trimming shortened V by 2 bases and J by 5 bases, and 9 bases separated the two germline ends. This CDR3 has 13 amino acids.

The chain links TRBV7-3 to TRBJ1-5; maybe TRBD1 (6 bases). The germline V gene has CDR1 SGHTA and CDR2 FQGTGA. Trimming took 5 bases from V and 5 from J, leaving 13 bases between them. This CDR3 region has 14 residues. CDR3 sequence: CASSATGSDQPQHF. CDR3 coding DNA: TGTGCCAGCAGCGCAACAGGGTCTGATCAGCCCCAGCATTTT.

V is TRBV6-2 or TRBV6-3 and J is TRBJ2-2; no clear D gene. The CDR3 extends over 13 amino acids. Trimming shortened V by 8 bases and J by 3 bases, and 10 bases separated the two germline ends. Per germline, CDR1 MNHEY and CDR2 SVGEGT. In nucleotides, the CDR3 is TGTGCCAGCTCGGAAGATGACACCGGGGAGCTGTTTTTT. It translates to CASSEDDTGELFF.

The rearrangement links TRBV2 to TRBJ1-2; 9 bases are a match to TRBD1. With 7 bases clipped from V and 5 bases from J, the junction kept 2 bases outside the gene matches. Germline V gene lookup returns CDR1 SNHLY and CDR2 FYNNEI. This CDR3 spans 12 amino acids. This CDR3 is CASMTGGYGYTF. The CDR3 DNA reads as TGTGCCAGCATGACAGGGGGATATGGCTACACCTTC.

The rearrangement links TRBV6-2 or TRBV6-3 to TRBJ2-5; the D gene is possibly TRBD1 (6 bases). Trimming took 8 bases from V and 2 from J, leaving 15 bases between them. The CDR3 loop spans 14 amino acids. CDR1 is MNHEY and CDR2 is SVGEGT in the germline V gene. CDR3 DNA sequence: TGTGCCAGCGGCAACAGGGTCATTCAAGAGACCCAGTACTTC. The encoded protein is CASGNRVIQETQYF.

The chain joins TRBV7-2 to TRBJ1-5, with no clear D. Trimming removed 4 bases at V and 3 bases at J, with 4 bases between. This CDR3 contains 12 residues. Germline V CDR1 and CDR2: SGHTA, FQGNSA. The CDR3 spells CASSSYNQPQHF. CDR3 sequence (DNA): TGTGCCAGCAGCTCGTACAATCAGCCCCAGCATTTT.

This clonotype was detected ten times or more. The CDR3 nucleotides read TGTGCCAGCAGCCACCAACAGCTCTATGGCTACACCTTC. It codes for CASSHQQLYGYTF. V is TRBV7-8 and J is TRBJ1-2; D uncertain. CDR3 length: 13 amino acids. Germline lookup yields CDR1 SGHVS and CDR2 FQNEAQ. V shed 5 bases and J shed 4 bases, with 11 bases lying between them.

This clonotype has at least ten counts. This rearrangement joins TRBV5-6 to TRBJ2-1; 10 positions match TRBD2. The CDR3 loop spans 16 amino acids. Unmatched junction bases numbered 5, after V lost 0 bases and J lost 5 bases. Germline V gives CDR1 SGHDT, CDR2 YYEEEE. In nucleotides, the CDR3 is TGTGCCAGCAGCTTGGGGGTAGCGGGGGGCAACAATGAGCAGTTCTTC. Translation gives CASSLGVAGGNNEQFF.

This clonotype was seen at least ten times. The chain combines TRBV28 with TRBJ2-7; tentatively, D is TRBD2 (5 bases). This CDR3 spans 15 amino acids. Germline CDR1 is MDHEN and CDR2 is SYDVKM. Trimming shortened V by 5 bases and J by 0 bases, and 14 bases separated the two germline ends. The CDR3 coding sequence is TGTGCCAGCAGTCTCCCGTTCGGGAACTCCTACGAGCAGTACTTC. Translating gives CASSLPFGNSYEQYF.

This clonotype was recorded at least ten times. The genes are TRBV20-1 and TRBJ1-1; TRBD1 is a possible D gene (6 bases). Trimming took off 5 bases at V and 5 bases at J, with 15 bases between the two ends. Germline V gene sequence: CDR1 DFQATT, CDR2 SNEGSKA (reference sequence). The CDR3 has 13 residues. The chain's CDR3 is CSAGAPGDTEAFF. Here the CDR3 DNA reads TGCAGTGCTGGAGCCCCAGGGGATACTGAAGCTTTCTTT.